Described below is a single T cell receptor (beta chain) sequence and its context. This clonotype was recorded a few times. What antigen it recognizes has not been identified. There are no base qualities to consult, and no much larger clone falls within one base. As encoded in the germline V gene, CDR1 is SGHTA while CDR2 is FQGNSA. Including cysteine and phenylalanine, the CDR3 has 14 amino acids. The CDR3 DNA has 42 bases and is translated from base 1. V sheds 5 bases and J sheds 8 bases, leaving 16 bases between their ends. Systemically healthy Caucasian individuals from Russia, around 38 in total and aged about 6 to 90 years, were included as donors. Around 10 milliliters of peripheral blood were drawn from each donor into EDTA-treated Vacutainer tubes. Ficoll-Paque density-gradient centrifugation was used to isolate PBMCs, with at least 6.5 million per sample. Total RNA, at least 6 micrograms per sample, was extracted from PBMCs with Trizol reagent. The percentages of naive CD45RAhigh/CD27high T cells were determined by flow cytometry on a PBMC aliquot from every donor.

This record comes from a study of blood T cells in healthy people across ages (dated by TCRdb to 2013 to 2016). Turning to the overall study: In model experiments, roughly one uniquely barcoded TCR beta cDNA molecule per two T cells was captured by template switching. The study measured age-related changes in TCR beta repertoire diversity using deep sequencing normalized with unique cDNA molecular identifiers. The donors were split into four age groups: young (average around 15 years), middle-aged (around 40), aged (around 67) and long-lived (over 75). To avoid experimental bias, donors of different ages were randomly spread across the sequencing lanes. Two additional independent replicas of 1 million unique cDNA reads from the same blood draw were analyzed for two donors (one aged 18 to 30 and one aged 80 or older). Beyond this particular receptor, the publication reports: As age increased, observed TCR beta diversity per million T cells dropped in a roughly linear way, and a significant reduction was already evident by age about 40. There was a strong correlation between observed TCR beta diversity and the percentage of naive T cells measured by flow cytometry. Since profiling was done on bulk unsorted PBMCs, naive and antigen-experienced compartments could not be conclusively compared. Because the CMV infection status of the donors was unknown, age-related changes in expanded clonotypes may potentially have been confounded. Compared with the aged group, more naive CD4+ T cells, fewer expanded clones and increased TCR diversity were shown by the long-lived group, suggesting age selection. Estimates of total diversity from one million sequenced T cells were regarded as lower bounds and underestimates.

Preparation of the library involved 5' RACE. Sequencing took place on an Illumina HiSeq 2500. A second roughly 7 to 12 cycle PCR used a sample-barcoded 5' primer and a J-beta primer mix. A unique molecular identifier was introduced onto each TCR beta cDNA molecule by a template-switch 5' adaptor carrying 12 random nucleotides. Each sample yielded at least 2.5 million CDR3-containing paired-end reads. First-strand cDNA synthesis was performed from all RNA using the Mint cDNA synthesis kit, with priming by a TRBC-specific oligonucleotide. Following uracil-DNA glycosylase treatment, a first 18-cycle PCR with universal primers M1SS and BC2_uni_R was performed on all cDNA. In the authors' own workflow: For normalization, 1 million high-quality reads were randomly selected from each sample, with every read carrying a distinct molecular identifier. Instead of being binned into consensus sequences, reads with shared molecular identifiers were discarded. MiTCR, with a Q25 quality threshold and the strictest error-elimination algorithm, was used for CDR3 identification, clonotype clustering and error correction. A nonparametric unseen species model with Euler transformation was used to estimate a lower bound on total TCR beta diversity. TCRdb handled the public reads itself, with Q25 trimming in fastp and clone calling in MiXCR, and kept productive beta chains. Under each unique CDR3 protein, matching rows form one entry showing the most common genes and DNA. Here the V and J calls rest on TCRdb's processing, not on the authors' analysis. The sample records fewer than 700,000 distinct CDR3 sequences, less than 45% of which are singletons. Of the sample, approximately 31% is held by the ten largest clones.

The TCR comes from an elderly man in good health. Sequenced input: blood. This chain is built from TRBV7-2 and TRBJ2-4; the D gene remains uncertain. For the CDR3, the sequence is CASSQQDMIDIQYF. DNA sequence: TGTGCCAGCAGCCAACAAGACATGATAGACATTCAGTACTTC.